The sequence of this T cell receptor (beta chain) was determined in a study of low-dose radiotherapy and immunotherapy resistance in tumors. Study details: Every 2 weeks, cohort 1 got 0.5 Gy, reaching 6.5 Gy to the planning target volume. Cyclophosphamide was given intravenously at 200 mg/m2 every two weeks, and each dose came one day before radiation and immunotherapy.

CDR1 is MDHEN, CDR2 SYDVKM, per germline. Trimming cost V 5 bases and J 7 bases; bases outside gene matches: 6. This CDR3 comprises 14 residues. The time point: before trial treatment. Every donor was treated with nivolumab, ipilimumab, aspirin, low-dose cyclophosphamide and also low-dose radiotherapy. Both TCRalpha and TCRbeta chains were reverse transcribed with V-gene-specific primers. With a V-primer adapter and a constant-region primer, TCRs were amplified for around 21 PCR cycles. The authors amplified isolated mRNA by in vitro transcription. TCRdb redid the calling of the reads with MiXCR, one entry per CDR3 protein. The repertoire holds around 90,000 distinct CDR3 sequences, with approximately 17% as singletons.

The clonotype comes from a male donor with prostate cancer. The sample in question was PBMCs, obtained before treatment. V is TRBV28 and J is TRBJ1-2, with 11 nucleotides matching TRBD1. The CDR3 bases are TGTGCCAGCAGTGAAGGACAGGGGGCGAGTGGCTACACCTTC. Its translation is CASSEGQGASGYTF.